A selection of T cell receptor beta chains follows, all from one sample in a study of sequential checkpoint blockade in melanoma. The protocol was immunoSEQ multiplex PCR, while the TCRdb copy is restricted to in-frame clones and leaves out a portion. The sample lists more than 9,000 clones, about three quarters seen once, with more than 30% in the top ten. This sample comprised CD8+ T cells sorted from blood (inferred from file names), obtained from a patient given nivolumab and ipilimumab in sequence. Source of these receptors: a human donor with melanoma. Both conserved end residues are part of each CDR3. The D gene is left open where the match is weak. Size tells how often a clone was seen (once, few, many) or the class of an expanded clone, and some rows leave it out.

>TRBJ2-1|.|few|TRBV30
TGTGCCTGGAGCCTATTTAATTTCGATGAGCAGTTCTTC
CAWSLFNFDEQFF
>TRBJ1-1|.|.|TRBV13
TGTGCCAGCTCGGGGGGTATGAACACTGAAGCTTTCTTT
CASSGGMNTEAFF
>TRBJ2-7|.|.|TRBV9
TGTGCCAGCAGCCTCAGGTGGGGACTGGACGAGCAGTACTTC
CASSLRWGLDEQYF
>TRBJ2-1|TRBD2|few|TRBV13
TGTGCCAGCAGCACCCGAGGTAGCGGGAGTTTTAATGAGCAGTTCTTC
CASSTRGSGSFNEQFF
>TRBJ2-3|TRBD1|few|TRBV19
TGTGCCAGTAGCTCCCGTGGAATGGGACAGGGGAGCACAGATACGCAGTATTTT
CASSSRGMGQGSTDTQYF
>TRBJ2-6|TRBD1|few|TRBV10-3
TGTGCCATCAGTGAACCGGGACAGGGCATTCTAAGCTCTGGGGCCAACGTCCTGACTTTC
CAISEPGQGILSSGANVLTF
>TRBJ2-3|.|.|TRBV9
TGTGCCAGCAGCGCCGGTCTGGGGGGGGCACGGGATACGCAGTATTTT
CASSAGLGGARDTQYF
>TRBJ2-2|.|.|TRBV27
TGTGCCAGCAGTTTGGGGACTTACACCGGGGAGCTGTTTTTT
CASSLGTYTGELFF
>TRBJ1-2|.|.|TRBV9
TGTGCCAGCAGCATACTAACAGGACAGCCTGGGAAGAACACCTTC
CASSILTGQPGKNTF
>TRBJ1-1|.|.|TRBV6-5
TGTGCCAGCAGTTACTCACAGGGCTACACTGAAGCTTTCTTT
CASSYSQGYTEAFF
>TRBJ1-5|TRBD1|.|TRBV9
TGTGCCAGCAGCGCCGCGGGACAGGCGAATCAGCCCCAGCATTTT
CASSAAGQANQPQHF
>TRBJ2-1|.|.|TRBV7-9
TGTGCCAGCAGCTCCCCGGCGGGAAATGAGCAGTTCTTC
CASSSPAGNEQFF
>TRBJ2-2|.|.|TRBV7-6
TGTGCCAGCAGCTTAGGGCAGGGCTCCGGGGAGCTGTTTTTT
CASSLGQGSGELFF
>TRBJ2-7|.|.|TRBV5-1
TGCGCCAGCAGCTTGGGACAGTCCTACGAGCAGTACTTC
CASSLGQSYEQYF
>TRBJ1-4|.|.|TRBV21-1
TGTGCCAGCAGCGAGTCCTTCAGCAAGGAGTGTGAAAAACTGTTTTTT
CASSESFSKECEKLFF
>TRBJ2-7|.|.|TRBV30
TGTGCCTGGAGTTCGGACAAATACGAGCAGTACTTC
CAWSSDKYEQYF
>TRBJ2-5|TRBD1|.|TRBV11-3
TGTGCCAGCAGCCTGCAGGGGGACATGGAGACCCAGTACTTC
CASSLQGDMETQYF
>TRBJ2-1|TRBD2|.|TRBV29-1
TGCAGCGTTGAAGGTCCGCGGGAGTCATCCTACAATGAGCAGTTCTTC
CSVEGPRESSYNEQFF
>TRBJ2-7|TRBD1|.|TRBV6-1
TGTGCCAGCAGTGAGACCGGGACAGGGGGCTACGAGCAGTACTTC
CASSETGTGGYEQYF
>TRBJ1-5|.|once|TRBV9
TGTGCCAGCAGCGCCTACCCTAGCGGAAATCAGCCCCAGCATTTT
CASSAYPSGNQPQHF
>TRBJ1-2|TRBD1|.|TRBV27
TGTGCCAGCAGAGGACAGGGTGCTAACTATGGCTACACCTTC
CASRGQGANYGYTF
>TRBJ2-7|.|few|TRBV7-9
TGTGCCAGCAGCTCCGGGGTCTACGAGCAGTACTTC
CASSSGVYEQYF
>TRBJ2-1|TRBD2|.|TRBV9
TGTGCCAGCAGCGATCCGGGGACTAGCGGGGGGGCCTCCTACAATGAGCAGTTCTTC
CASSDPGTSGGASYNEQFF
>TRBJ1-2|.|few|TRBV11-2
TGTGCCAGCAGCCGGGACACATCCGGCTATGGCTACACCTTC
CASSRDTSGYGYTF
>TRBJ2-7|.|few|TRBV4-2
TGTGCCAGCAGCTTATTACCAGGGGCCTACGAGCAGTACTTC
CASSLLPGAYEQYF
>TRBJ2-1|.|.|TRBV7-6
TGTGCCAGCAGCCCCGAGGGGGACAACTCCTACAATGAGCAGTTCTTC
CASSPEGDNSYNEQFF